A single T cell receptor (beta chain) is shown here with its context. What it recognizes is unknown. A read error is possible here, since a much larger clone lies one base away. The record originates from a study of identical twins. Study-level points and caveats: Out-of-frame TCR alpha sharing observed in monozygotic twins exceeded model estimates.

Each CDR3 protein is one row after TCRdb ran MiXCR on the 5' RACE reads. The sample includes about 900,000 distinct CDR3 sequences, 9% to 15% seen only once; the top ten take 1.5% to 2%. These data also featured in a second study, about yellow fever vaccine responses in identical twins.

The receptor was derived from a woman aged 18 to 35 in good health. Sequences were obtained from PBMCs.

The CDR3 spells CASSSSGSGNTIYF. CDR3 DNA: TGTGCCAGCAGTTCCTCGGGGTCTGGAAACACCATATATTTT. V gene TRBV12-3 or TRBV12-4 combines with J gene TRBJ1-3; no clear D. The CDR3 totals 14 residues. V shed 4 bases and J shed 1 base, with 8 bases lying between them.